Reported below is one T cell receptor beta chain. TCRdb re-called the RACE reads with MiXCR, one entry per CDR3 protein. The data hold roughly 100,000 distinct CDR3 sequences, with under 40% observed a single time. The data belong to a study of human T cells and chemical hapten exposure. Time point meaning: patch test 3, about 24 weeks after DPC sensitization. As for treatment: therapeutic diphenylcyclopropenone sensitization with weekly scalp DPC. The V gene lost 6 bases and the J gene lost 2 bases, with 12 bases spanning the gap. The CDR3 runs 14 residues. In germline, CDR1 is ENHRY, CDR2 SYGVKD. Sequencing used whole blood, obtained in connection with sensitization to the hapten diphenylcyclopropenone (DPC). The receptor was derived from a man in his forties or fifties with alopecia areata. Some clones in this sample may be carry-over from other donors' samples. This chain uses TRBV10-3 with TRBJ2-3; D is possibly TRBD2 (5 bases). The CDR3 reads CAIRKSDSTDTQYF. Here the CDR3 DNA reads TGTGCCATCAGGAAATCGGACTCCACAGATACGCAGTATTTT.